One sample yielded the 8 T cell receptor beta chains listed below, sequenced in a study of identical twins. TCRdb independently ran MiXCR on the 5' RACE reads; one entry per CDR3 protein. The data contain 690,000 or so distinct CDR3 sequences, over 8.5% of them singletons. This same sample was also taken into another study, of yellow fever vaccine responses in identical twins.

The sample consisted of PBMCs. The receptors were sampled from a woman in her late teens or twenties in good health.

This clonotype was counted between two and nine times. The CDR3 region has the DNA TGTGCCAGCAGTTCGTCCATCGGACAGGGGGCCTACGAGCAGTACTTC. It encodes CASSSSIGQGAYEQYF. The V and J genes are TRBV27 and TRBJ2-7; TRBD1 matches at 10 bases. The CDR3 is 16 amino acids. V gave up 4 bases and J gave up 2 bases; unmatched junction bases: 8. Germline V gives CDR1 MNHEY, CDR2 SMNVEV (reference sequence).

This chain uses TRBV12-3 or TRBV12-4 with TRBJ2-1; the D gene is possibly TRBD2 (6 bases). Trimming removed 2 bases at V and 1 base at J, with 12 bases between. The CDR3 spans 16 residues. CDR3 protein: CASSLTREISYNEQFF. The CDR3, as DNA: TGTGCCAGCAGTTTAACACGGGAGATTTCCTACAATGAGCAGTTCTTC.

This clonotype was counted a few times. V usage is TRBV30 and J usage is TRBJ1-4; D remains unclear. Trimming removed 5 bases at V and 10 bases at J, with 11 bases between. Germline V gene data show CDR1 as GTSNPN and CDR2 as SVGIG (reference sequence). The CDR3 length is 11 residues. This CDR3 is CAWGPSGKLFF. CDR3 coding DNA: TGTGCCTGGGGACCCAGCGGAAAACTGTTTTTT.

In its sample, this clonotype was seen many times. The junction shows a germline mismatch at one end, possibly a read error. The genes are TRBV5-1 and TRBJ2-2, with TRBD1 matching over 7 bases. The CDR3 contains 14 residues. Germline V gene lookup returns CDR1 SGHRS and CDR2 YFSETQ. CDR3 nucleotide sequence: TGTGCCAGCAGCTTAGCAGGGGGCACCGGGGAGCTGTTTTTT. It codes for CASSLAGGTGELFF.

This clonotype was picked up a small number of times. This chain connects TRBV20-1 to TRBJ1-4; D is perhaps TRBD1 (5 bases). The V end was cut by 1 base, the J end by 13 bases, with 10 bases between. The CDR3 is 11 residues long. Germline CDR1 reads DFQATT; CDR2 reads SNEGSKA (reference sequence). The CDR3: CSARGERGLFF. In DNA, the CDR3 is TGCAGTGCTAGAGGAGAGAGGGGACTGTTTTTT.

This clonotype occurred a few times. The chain employs TRBV27 and TRBJ2-1; D is perhaps TRBD2 (6 bases). This CDR3 region has 14 residues. V dropped 5 bases and J dropped 8 bases, with 16 bases sitting between them. Per germline, CDR1 MNHEY and CDR2 SMNVEV (reference sequence). CDR3 nucleotides: TGTGCCAGCAGTGATAGCGGTTCTAGGTATGAGCAGTTCTTC. As protein: CASSDSGSRYEQFF.

This clonotype has only a few counts. The rearrangement links TRBV20-1 to TRBJ2-7; D not certain. Germline lookup yields CDR1 DFQATT and CDR2 SNEGSKA (reference sequence). The CDR3 covers 12 residues. V was clipped by 6 bases and J by 2 bases, with 11 bases between them. CDR3 in DNA: TGCAGTGCCTCTAAGGCGACCTACGAGCAGTACTTC. Its translation: CSASKATYEQYF.

This clonotype was detected ten times or more. V and J are TRBV9 and TRBJ2-1, with no clear D. CDR3 size: 14 residues. Germline CDR1 and CDR2: SGDLS and YYNGEE. V was trimmed by 0 bases and J by 6 bases, leaving 10 bases between them. The CDR3 DNA sequence: TGTGCCAGCAGCGTAGCTGGGCAGGCCAATGAGCAGTTCTTC. Amino acid sequence: CASSVAGQANEQFF.